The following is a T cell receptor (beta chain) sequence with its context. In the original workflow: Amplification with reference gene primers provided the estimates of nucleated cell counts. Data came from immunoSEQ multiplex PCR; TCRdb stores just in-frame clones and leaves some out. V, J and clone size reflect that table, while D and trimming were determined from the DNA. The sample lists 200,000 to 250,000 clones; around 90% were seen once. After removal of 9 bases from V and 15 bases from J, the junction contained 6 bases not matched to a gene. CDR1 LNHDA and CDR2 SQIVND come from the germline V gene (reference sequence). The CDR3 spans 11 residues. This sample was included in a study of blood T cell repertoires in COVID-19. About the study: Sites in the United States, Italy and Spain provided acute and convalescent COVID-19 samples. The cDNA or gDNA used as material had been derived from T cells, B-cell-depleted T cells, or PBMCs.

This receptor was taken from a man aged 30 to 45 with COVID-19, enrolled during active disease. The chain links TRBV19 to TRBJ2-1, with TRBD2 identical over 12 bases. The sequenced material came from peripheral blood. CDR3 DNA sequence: TGTGCCAGCTCTAGCGGGGGGGTCCCGTTCTTC. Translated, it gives CASSSGGVPFF.